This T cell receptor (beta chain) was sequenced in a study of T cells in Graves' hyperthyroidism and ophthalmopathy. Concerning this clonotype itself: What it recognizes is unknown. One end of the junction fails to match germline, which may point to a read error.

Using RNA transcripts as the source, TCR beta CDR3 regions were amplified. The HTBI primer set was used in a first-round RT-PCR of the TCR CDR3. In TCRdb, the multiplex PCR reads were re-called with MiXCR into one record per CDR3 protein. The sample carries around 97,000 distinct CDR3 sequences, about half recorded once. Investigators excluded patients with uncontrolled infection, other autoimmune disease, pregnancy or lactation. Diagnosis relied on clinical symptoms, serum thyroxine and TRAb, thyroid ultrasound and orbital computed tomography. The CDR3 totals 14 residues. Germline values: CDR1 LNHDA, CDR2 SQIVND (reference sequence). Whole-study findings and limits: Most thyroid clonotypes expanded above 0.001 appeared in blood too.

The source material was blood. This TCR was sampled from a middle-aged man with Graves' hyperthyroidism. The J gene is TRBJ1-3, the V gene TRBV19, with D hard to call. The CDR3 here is CGSSLGASGNTIYF. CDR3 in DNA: TGTGGCAGTAGTTTAGGCGCTTCTGGAAACACCATATATTTT.